The 24 T cell receptor beta chains listed next were all sequenced from one sample in a study of T cells in localized non-small cell lung cancer (dated by TCRdb to 2020 to 2021). Library preparation used the immunoSEQ multiplex PCR assay. This is the immuneACCESS table as TCRdb keeps it, with only in-frame sequences that have V and J called. A part of the clones is gone; compared with another copy, unresolved V genes explain less than half, and the rest is unexplained. Across this sample there are about 130,000 clones, with roughly 90% seen only once. Jointly, the top ten make up around 1.7% of the sample. The sequenced sample was peripheral blood, obtained before any cancer treatment. The receptors here all came from an older female donor with stage I lung adenocarcinoma.

About this clone itself: Other nucleotide sequences in the sample specify the same CDR3. The chain carries TRBV9 and TRBJ2-3; the D is unclear. The germline V gene has CDR1 SGDLS and CDR2 YYNGEE. The V end was cut by 0 bases, the J end by 2 bases, with 10 bases between. The length of the CDR3 is 15 residues. DNA for the CDR3: TGTGCCAGCAGCGTAGGGACCCACTCCACAGATACGCAGTATTTT. Protein: CASSVGTHSTDTQYF. Supplemented by reference TRBV9 and TRBJ2-3, the full variable domain reads DSGVTQTPKHLITATGQRVTLRCSPRSGDLSVYWYQQSLDQGLQFLIQYYNGEERAKGNILERFSAQQFPDLHSELNLSSLELGDSALYFCASSVGTHSTDTQYFGPGTRLTVL.

The V gene is TRBV5-1, the J gene TRBJ2-5; 8 bases are a match to TRBD1. V shed 3 bases and J 3 bases; nucleotides not matched to a gene: 4. The CDR3 runs to 14 residues. CDR1 is SGHRS, CDR2 YFSETQ, per germline. CDR3: CASSSLTGEETQYF. CDR3 DNA: TGCGCCAGCAGCTCCCTGACAGGGGAAGAGACCCAGTACTTC.

The rearrangement uses TRBV11-1 and TRBJ1-4, with 8 bases matching TRBD1. The germline gives CDR1 SGHAT, CDR2 FQDESV (reference sequence). This CDR3 is built from 14 residues. V lost 5 bases to trimming and J lost 7 bases; unmatched junction nucleotides: 6. CDR3 coding DNA: TGTGCCAGCAGCCCTGACAGGGGCGGTGAAAAACTGTTTTTT. Residues: CASSPDRGGEKLFF.

The chain employs TRBV5-4 and TRBJ2-7; TRBD2 matches 9 bases. The CDR3 extends over 15 amino acids. Germline-derived CDR1 and CDR2 are SGHNT and YYREEE (reference sequence). The trim removed 0 bases at V and 2 bases at J, leaving 3 bases unmatched. CDR3 in DNA: TGTGCCAGCAGCTTGGAGTCTAGCGGGACCTACGAGCAGTACTTC. Translated: CASSLESSGTYEQYF.

The V call is TRBV5-4, the J call TRBJ1-1; 7 bases match TRBD1. CDR3 length: 14 residues. V shed 4 bases, J shed 2 bases, and the junction held 5 bases outside the gene matches. CDR1 and CDR2 (germline): SGHNT, YYREEE (reference sequence). The CDR3 bases are TGTGCCAGCAGCGGACAGGTTCGAAACACTGAAGCTTTCTTT. Residues: CASSGQVRNTEAFF.

Here the CDR3 reads CASSIWGDREFWQETQYF. The DNA for the CDR3 is TGTGCCAGTAGTATATGGGGGGACAGGGAGTTTTGGCAAGAGACCCAGTACTTC. The chain links TRBV19 to TRBJ2-5; 9 nucleotides match TRBD1. Germline V gene sequence: CDR1 LNHDA, CDR2 SQIVND (reference sequence). This CDR3 contains 18 residues. The V segment lost 2 bases and the J segment 2 bases; nucleotides outside the gene matches: 12.

V is TRBV2 and J is TRBJ2-1, with 9 bases matching TRBD2. The V and J ends lost 6 bases and 7 bases, in that order; junction bases with no gene match: 10. The CDR3 extends over 15 amino acids. Germline CDR1 and CDR2: SNHLY and FYNNEI. The CDR3 nucleotides read TGTGCCAGCAGCGGCGGGACTAGCATCCTTAATGAGCAGTTCTTC. This translates into CASSGGTSILNEQFF.

The CDR3 DNA is TGTGCCAGCAGTTACTCGGCAGGGAGGGCAGATACGCAGTATTTT. Protein product: CASSYSAGRADTQYF. V usage is TRBV6-5 and J usage is TRBJ2-3; 7 bases match TRBD2. The germline gives CDR1 MNHEY, CDR2 SVGAGI. Losses at the gene ends were 0 bases for V and 4 bases for J; bases not matched to a gene: 4. CDR3 length equals 15 residues.

This sequence joins TRBV28 and TRBJ1-4; D perhaps matches TRBD1 (6 bases). The germline V and J ends were trimmed by 2 bases and 4 bases, with 14 bases remaining between them. The CDR3 is 16 amino acids. Germline V gene data show CDR1 as MDHEN and CDR2 as SYDVKM. CDR3 loop: CASSLTPTGFNEKLFF. CDR3 in DNA: TGTGCCAGCAGTTTAACCCCCACAGGGTTTAATGAAAAACTGTTTTTT.

The CDR3 protein is CASISPGGVETYEQYF. In nucleotides, the CDR3 is TGTGCCAGCATTTCCCCGGGGGGAGTGGAAACCTACGAGCAGTACTTC. The chain uses TRBV28 and TRBJ2-5, with 7 positions matching TRBD2. The J call may be mistaken, given a closer DNA end match to TRBJ2-7. The CDR3 length is 16 residues. CDR1 and CDR2 (germline): MDHEN, SYDVKM.

This clone came up once. The rearrangement links TRBV15 to TRBJ2-1; 7 bases align to TRBD2. The CDR3 contains 17 residues. Trimming removed 0 bases from V and 10 bases from J; junction bases left unmatched: 15. The germline V gene has CDR1 LNHNV and CDR2 YYDKDF (reference sequence). CDR3 residues: CATSRDFLASGLGEQFF. CDR3 nucleotides: TGTGCCACCAGCAGAGATTTCCTCGCTAGCGGCTTAGGGGAGCAGTTCTTC.

This sequence joins TRBV7-9 and TRBJ2-7; 10 nucleotides align to TRBD2. The CDR3 is made up of 15 amino acids. Germline assignment: CDR1 SEHNR and CDR2 FQNEAQ (reference sequence). V was pared by 5 bases and J by 3 bases, with 7 bases of the junction left unmatched. The CDR3 sequence: CASSQPQREGYEQYF. CDR3 bases: TGTGCCAGCAGCCAGCCTCAGCGGGAGGGCTACGAGCAGTACTTC.

V usage is TRBV11-3 and J usage is TRBJ1-4; D unresolved. Germline V gene sequence: CDR1 SGHNT, CDR2 YENEEA. The CDR3 runs 17 residues. Trimming pared 6 bases from V and 0 bases from J, leaving 17 bases between. CDR3 coding DNA: TGTGCCAGCAGGTTGGCCAACAGCCGATCAACTAATGAAAAACTGTTTTTT. It is translated as CASRLANSRSTNEKLFF.

This rearrangement joins TRBV5-4 to TRBJ2-3, with a weak D call TRBD2 (5 bases). The V gene lost 4 bases and the J gene lost 12 bases, with 15 bases spanning the gap. Per the germline V gene, CDR1 is SGHNT and CDR2 is YYREEE (reference sequence). The CDR3 loop spans 12 amino acids. CDR3 protein: CASSGEFRDQYF. As DNA, the CDR3 is TGTGCCAGCAGCGGGGAGTTTCGGGATCAGTATTTT.

The chain combines TRBV5-4 with TRBJ1-2, with D unclear. V dropped 4 bases and J dropped 13 bases, with 20 bases sitting between them. This CDR3 region has 13 residues. Germline V CDR1 and CDR2: SGHNT, YYREEE (reference sequence). This CDR3 is CASSISWNEGLTF. The CDR3 nucleotides read TGTGCCAGCAGCATCAGCTGGAACGAAGGGCTCACCTTC.

The genes are TRBV5-6 and TRBJ2-7; D call uncertain. Germline lookup yields CDR1 SGHDT and CDR2 YYEEEE. This CDR3 has 14 residues. With 4 bases removed from V and 0 bases from J, the gap between germline ends came to 11 bases. The CDR3 protein is CASSRLDGSYEQYF. The CDR3 nucleotides read TGTGCCAGCAGCCGCCTGGACGGCTCCTACGAGCAGTACTTC.

The V and J genes are TRBV2 and TRBJ2-2; D uncertain. Germline-derived CDR1 and CDR2 are SNHLY and FYNNEI. This CDR3 spans 13 amino acids. The ends were cut back, 6 bases at V and 8 bases at J, with 13 bases in the middle. CDR3 nucleotide sequence: TGTGCCAGCAGGGTTGGTGGCGCGGGGGAGCTGTTTTTT. It is translated as CASRVGGAGELFF.

The V and J genes are TRBV27 and TRBJ2-3; D gene unclear. The V end lost 3 bases, the J end lost 6 bases, and 16 bases lay between the germline ends. CDR3 length equals 15 residues. CDR1 and CDR2 (germline): MNHEY, SMNVEV (reference sequence). The CDR3 loop reads CASSFQLTGADTQYF. The DNA of the CDR3 is TGTGCCAGCAGTTTCCAACTTACCGGAGCGGATACGCAGTATTTT.

As for this clone: At one end, the junction sequence differs from germline, possibly due to a read error. The chain uses TRBV10-1 and TRBJ2-5, with unresolved D. The CDR3 loop spans 14 amino acids. Germline V gives CDR1 WNHNN, CDR2 SYGVQD (reference sequence). CDR3 in amino acids: CASSGGDIQGTQYF. The DNA of the CDR3 is TGCGCCAGCAGTGGAGGCGACATTCAAGGGACCCAGTACTTC.

V gene TRBV5-1 combines with J gene TRBJ2-1, with 9 bases fitting TRBD2. Germline V gene sequence: CDR1 SGHRS, CDR2 YFSETQ. The junction had 6 bases not matched to a gene; V was cut back by 0 bases and J by 5 bases. The CDR3 sequence is 16 residues long. For the CDR3, the DNA is TGCGCCAGCAGCTTGGCTACTAGCGGGCGCCACAATGAGCAGTTCTTC. It codes for CASSLATSGRHNEQFF.

This sequence joins TRBV5-1 and TRBJ2-1, with 11 bases that match TRBD1. V dropped 2 bases and J dropped 7; count of bases not matched to a gene: 2. The germline gives CDR1 SGHRS, CDR2 YFSETQ. The CDR3 sequence is 14 residues long. CDR3 residues: CASSFGTGGNEQFF. The CDR3 region has the DNA TGCGCCAGCAGCTTCGGGACAGGGGGTAATGAGCAGTTCTTC.

This chain connects TRBV6-1 to TRBJ1-2, with D hard to call. The V end lost 1 base, the J end lost 2 bases, and 14 bases lay between the germline ends. The length of the CDR3 is 16 residues. The V gene's germline CDR1 is MNHNS and CDR2 SASEGT. CDR3 DNA sequence: TGTGCCAGCAGTGAAGTCAATCGGCCTTCCAACTATGGCTACACCTTC. This gives the protein CASSEVNRPSNYGYTF.

J is TRBJ2-2 and V is TRBV6-5, with 8 nucleotides matching TRBD2. Germline CDR1 MNHEY, CDR2 SVGAGI. The J segment lost 3 bases and the V segment lost 5 bases, leaving 5 bases of the junction unmatched. This CDR3 has 15 amino acids. The CDR3 loop reads CASSGTRMYTGELFF. The CDR3 DNA is TGTGCCAGCAGTGGGACTAGAATGTACACCGGGGAGCTGTTTTTT.

The J gene is TRBJ2-7, the V gene TRBV5-1; 7 bases agree with TRBD1. Germline V gene lookup returns CDR1 SGHRS and CDR2 YFSETQ. Trimming at V came to 4 bases and at J to 2 bases, leaving 6 bases not matched to a gene. This CDR3 contains 14 residues. This CDR3 is CASSGSTGTYEQYF. The DNA for the CDR3 is TGCGCCAGCAGCGGATCGACAGGGACCTACGAGCAGTACTTC. The entire variable domain, with the rest obtained from reference TRBV5-1 and TRBJ2-7, is as follows: KAGVTQTPRYLIKTRGQQVTLSCSPISGHRSVSWYQQTPGQGLQFLFEYFSETQRNKGNFPGRFSGRQFSNSRSEMNVSTLELGDSALYLCASSGSTGTYEQYFGPGTRLTVT.